The source of this T cell receptor beta chain is a study of blood T cell repertoires in COVID-19. Study processing details: The assay estimated nucleated cells by amplifying reference gene primers. TCRdb keeps only in-frame clones here, not all; method: immunoSEQ multiplex PCR. The D gene and trimming were derived from the DNA, and the V and J assignments and clone size from that table. In the table there are roughly 64,000 clones, around 80% of which are singletons. V lost 6 bases and J 14 bases, leaving 15 bases between the germline ends. This CDR3 region has 11 residues. Germline CDR1 and CDR2: LNHDA and SQIVND (reference sequence).

This sequence joins TRBV19 and TRBJ2-3, with a possible D match to TRBD1 (6 bases). The sample consisted of peripheral blood. The receptor comes from a woman in her sixties with acute or convalescent COVID-19. CDR3 DNA: TGTGCCAGTAGCAGGCAGGGGTTTCGGTATTTT. Its translation: CASSRQGFRYF.